Listed here is a single T cell receptor (beta chain). The data stem from a study of T cell changes during pregnancy in multiple sclerosis. V shed 6 bases and J 10 bases; nucleotides not matched to a gene: 7. The germline V gene encodes CDR1 PRHDT and CDR2 FYEKMQ (reference sequence). The CDR3 loop spans 15 amino acids. Sequenced by immunoSEQ multiplex PCR; TCRdb stores in-frame clones only, minus some. The sample records under 55,000 clones, more than 80% being singletons. The sequence derives from a female donor with multiple sclerosis, enrolled in a pregnancy study. Material: CD4+ T cells from peripheral blood mononuclear cells, obtained before pregnancy. The gene calls are TRBV13 and TRBJ2-1, with 15 bases fitting TRBD2. The CDR3 bases are TGTGCCAGCAGTACGGGACTAGCGGGAGGTCACGAGCAGTTCTTC. It yields the protein CASSTGLAGGHEQFF.